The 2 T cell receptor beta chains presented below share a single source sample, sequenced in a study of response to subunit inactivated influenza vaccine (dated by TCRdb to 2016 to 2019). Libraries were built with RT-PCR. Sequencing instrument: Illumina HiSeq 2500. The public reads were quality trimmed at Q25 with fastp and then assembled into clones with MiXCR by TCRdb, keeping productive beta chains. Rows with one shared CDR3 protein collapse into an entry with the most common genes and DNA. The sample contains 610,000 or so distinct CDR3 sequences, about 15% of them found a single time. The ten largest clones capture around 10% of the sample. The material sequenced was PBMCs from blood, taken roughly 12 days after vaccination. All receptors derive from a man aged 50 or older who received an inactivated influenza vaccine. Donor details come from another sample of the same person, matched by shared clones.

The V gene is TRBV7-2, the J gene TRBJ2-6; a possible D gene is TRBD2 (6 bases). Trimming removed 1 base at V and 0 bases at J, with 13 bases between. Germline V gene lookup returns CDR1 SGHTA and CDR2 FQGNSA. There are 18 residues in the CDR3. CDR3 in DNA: TGTGCCAGCAGCTTAGGGCAGGGAGGTATCTCTGGGGCCAACGTCCTGACTTTC. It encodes CASSLGQGGISGANVLTF.

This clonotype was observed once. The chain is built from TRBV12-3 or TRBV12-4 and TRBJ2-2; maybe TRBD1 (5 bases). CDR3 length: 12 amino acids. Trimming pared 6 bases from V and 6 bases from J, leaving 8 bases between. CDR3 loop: CASREGAGELFF. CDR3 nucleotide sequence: TGTGCCAGCAGGGAAGGGGCCGGGGAGCTGTTTTTT.